The 9 T cell receptor beta chains in this list originate from one sample, sequenced in a study of somatic mutations in cytotoxic T cells in rheumatoid arthritis. Sequenced by immunoSEQ multiplex PCR; TCRdb stores in-frame clones only, minus some. Of 20,000 to 25,000 clones listed, roughly 86% are singletons. Sequenced sample: CD8+ T cells sorted from blood. The receptors stem from a woman aged 50 to 60 in good health.

This clone was counted once. Its ends do not fully match the called genes, so a read error is possible. The V gene is TRBV15, the J gene TRBJ1-2; TRBD1 matches at 7 bases. This CDR3 has 15 amino acids. CDR1 and CDR2 from the germline V gene are LNHNV and YYDKDF (reference sequence). The CDR3 here is CATSRVRGQSYGCTF. DNA of the CDR3: TGTGCCACCAGCAGAGTGAGGGGACAGAGCTATGGCTGCACCTTC.

The chain uses TRBV5-1 and TRBJ1-1; D gene unclear. This CDR3 comprises 15 residues. CDR1 and CDR2 (germline): SGHRS, YFSETQ. Trimming took off 0 bases at V and 1 base at J, with 10 bases between the two ends. DNA of the CDR3: TGCGCCAGCAGCTTGGGCGGACGGGAGAACACTGAAGCTTTCTTT. Its protein is CASSLGGRENTEAFF. The entire variable domain, with the rest obtained from reference TRBV5-1 and TRBJ1-1, is as follows: KAGVTQTPRYLIKTRGQQVTLSCSPISGHRSVSWYQQTPGQGLQFLFEYFSETQRNKGNFPGRFSGRQFSNSRSEMNVSTLELGDSALYLCASSLGGRENTEAFFGQGTRLTVV.

This clone was counted a single time. The chain employs TRBV28 and TRBJ1-1; D uncertain. The CDR3 is 13 residues long. Germline CDR1 reads MDHEN; CDR2 reads SYDVKM. Trimming removed 7 bases at V and 1 base at J, with 10 bases between. CDR3 nucleotide sequence: TGTGCCAGCAAGTCCCGGGGGAACACTGAAGCTTTCTTT. This codes for CASKSRGNTEAFF.

This chain links TRBV29-1 with TRBJ1-2, with D unresolved. This CDR3 contains 16 residues. Trimming shortened V by 1 base and J by 1 base, and 16 bases separated the two germline ends. Germline V gene sequence: CDR1 SQVTM, CDR2 ANQGSEA. CDR3 residues: CSVEGEDTEFNYGYTF. The CDR3 DNA reads TGCAGCGTTGAAGGTGAAGACACCGAATTTAACTATGGCTACACCTTC.

With regard to this clone: Its ends do not fully match the called genes, so a read error is possible. The J gene is TRBJ2-1, the V gene TRBV7-7; no reliable D call. The CDR3 totals 15 residues. Germline lookup yields CDR1 SSHAT and CDR2 FNYEAQ (reference sequence). The CDR3, as DNA: TGTGCTAGCAGCTTGTCCGCGAGCTCCTACAATGAGCAGTTCTTC. Amino acid sequence: CASSLSASSYNEQFF.

V gene TRBV5-4 combines with J gene TRBJ2-5; 8 nucleotides align to TRBD2. The CDR3 is 14 residues long. The germline gives CDR1 SGHNT, CDR2 YYREEE (reference sequence). The ends lost 1 base at V and 4 bases at J; junction bases unmatched: 3. The CDR3 coding sequence is TGTGCCAGCAGCTTGTCAGGACTAGCAGAGACCCAGTACTTC. This translates into CASSLSGLAETQYF.

This clone has a single count. This rearrangement joins TRBV4-3 to TRBJ2-7, with TRBD1 as a possible D gene (5 bases). This CDR3 has 15 amino acids. The germline V and J ends were trimmed by 0 bases and 1 base, with 10 bases remaining between them. CDR1 and CDR2 (germline): LGHNA, YSLEER. Written as DNA, the CDR3 is TGCGCCAGCAGCCAAGAGTGGCAGGGATCCTACGAGCAGTACGTC. As protein: CASSQEWQGSYEQYV.

The chain uses TRBV7-2 and TRBJ2-3, with 14 positions matching TRBD2. This CDR3 region has 16 residues. With 1 base clipped from V and 4 bases from J, the junction kept 1 base outside the gene matches. Germline V gene sequence: CDR1 SGHTA, CDR2 FQGNSA. In DNA form, the CDR3 reads TGTGCCAGCAGCTTAGGACTAGCGGGGGGGGCAGATACGCAGTATTTT. Protein product: CASSLGLAGGADTQYF.

The chain combines TRBV9 with TRBJ2-2, with D possibly being TRBD1 or TRBD2 (5 bases each). The length of the CDR3 is 15 residues. Germline values: CDR1 SGDLS, CDR2 YYNGEE. The ends were cut back, 3 bases at V and 4 bases at J, with 13 bases in the middle. The CDR3 bases are TGTGCCAGCAGCGCCTACGGGACCGCCACCGGGGAGCTGTTTTTT. Protein sequence: CASSAYGTATGELFF.